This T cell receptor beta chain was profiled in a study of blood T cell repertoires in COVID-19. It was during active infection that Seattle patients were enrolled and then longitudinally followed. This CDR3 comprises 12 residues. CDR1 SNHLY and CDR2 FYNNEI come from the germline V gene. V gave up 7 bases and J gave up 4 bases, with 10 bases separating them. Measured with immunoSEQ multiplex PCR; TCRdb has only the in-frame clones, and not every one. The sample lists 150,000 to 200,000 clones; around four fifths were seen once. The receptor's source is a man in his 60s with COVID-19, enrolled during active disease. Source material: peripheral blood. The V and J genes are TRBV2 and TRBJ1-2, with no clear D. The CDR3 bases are TGTGCCAGCACGAGGACTATCTATGGCTACACCTTC. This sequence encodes CASTRTIYGYTF.